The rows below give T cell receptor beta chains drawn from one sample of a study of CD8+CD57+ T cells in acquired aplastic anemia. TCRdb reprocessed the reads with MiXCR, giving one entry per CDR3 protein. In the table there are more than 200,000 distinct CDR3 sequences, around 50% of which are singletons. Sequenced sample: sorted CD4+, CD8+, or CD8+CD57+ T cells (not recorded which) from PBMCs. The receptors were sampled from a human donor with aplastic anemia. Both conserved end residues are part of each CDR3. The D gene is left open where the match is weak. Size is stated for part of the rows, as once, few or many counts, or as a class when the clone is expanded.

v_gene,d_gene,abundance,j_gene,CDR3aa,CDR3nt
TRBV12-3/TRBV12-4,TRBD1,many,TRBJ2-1,CASSPQTGGYNEQFF,TGTGCCAGCAGTCCACAGACAGGGGGCTACAATGAGCAGTTCTTC
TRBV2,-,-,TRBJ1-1,CASPDSTEAFF,TGTGCCAGCCCGGATAGTACTGAAGCTTTCTTT
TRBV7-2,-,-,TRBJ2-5,CASSQNQETQYF,TGTGCCAGCAGCCAGAACCAAGAGACTCAGTACTTC
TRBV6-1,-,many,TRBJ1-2,CASSERGEGYTF,TGTGCCAGCAGTGAAAGGGGGGAAGGGTACACCTTC
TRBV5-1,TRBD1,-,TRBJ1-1,CASSLAGTGEDTEAFF,TGCGCCAGCAGCCTGGCCGGGACAGGGGAGGACACTGAAGCTTTCTTT
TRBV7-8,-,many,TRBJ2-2,CASSLDTGELFF,TGTGCCAGCAGCTTAGACACCGGGGAGCTGTTTTTT
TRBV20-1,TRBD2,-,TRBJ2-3,CSAPRTSGGPTDTQYF,TGCAGTGCTCCCCGGACTAGCGGGGGCCCCACAGATACGCAGTATTTT
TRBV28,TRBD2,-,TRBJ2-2,CASSRAGGQVTGELFF,TGTGCCAGCAGTAGAGCGGGGGGGCAGGTCACCGGGGAGCTGTTTTTT
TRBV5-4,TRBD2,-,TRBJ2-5,CASSQDGLAGETQYF,TGCGCCAGCAGCCAGGACGGACTAGCGGGAGAGACCCAGTACTTC
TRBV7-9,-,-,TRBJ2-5,CASSPQGGIEAQHF,TGTGCCAGCAGTCCCCAGGGGGGCATAGAGGCCCAGCACTTC
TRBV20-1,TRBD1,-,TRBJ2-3,CSANKGAYDTQYF,TGCAGTGCTAACAAGGGGGCTTACGATACGCAGTATTTT